Listed below are T cell receptor beta chains from one sample, sequenced in a study of blood T cells in healthy people across ages. TCRdb redid the calling of the 5' RACE reads with MiXCR, one entry per CDR3 protein. The table lists fewer than 950,000 distinct CDR3 sequences, under 40% of them singletons. The sample was blood. All receptors derive from a man between 18 and 35 years old in good health. CDR3s include the opening cysteine and the closing phenylalanine or tryptophan. Fields, in order: D gene, V gene, clone size, J gene, CDR3 protein, CDR3 DNA. The D gene is left open where the match is weak. The listing skips clone size in some rows; elsewhere it reads once, few, many or a size class.

>-|TRBV4-1|once|TRBJ2-1
CASSQWPNNEQFF
TGCGCCAGCAGCCAGTGGCCGAACAATGAGCAGTTCTTC
>TRBD2|TRBV9|few|TRBJ2-1
CASSVPSGGTSSYNEQFF
TGTGCCAGCAGCGTACCTAGCGGGGGGACTAGCTCCTACAATGAGCAGTTCTTC
>-|TRBV4-2|-|TRBJ2-5
CASSQSLGAGGETQYF
TGTGCCAGCAGCCAATCATTGGGGGCCGGGGGGGAGACCCAGTACTTC
>-|TRBV10-3|few|TRBJ2-3
CATGGWGISDTQYF
TGTGCCACCGGGGGCTGGGGGATTTCCGATACGCAGTATTTT
>TRBD2|TRBV12-3/TRBV12-4|few|TRBJ2-5
CASSGPGTSGGNEQYF
TGTGCCAGCAGTGGCCCCGGGACTAGCGGGGGCAATGAGCAGTACTTC
>TRBD1|TRBV20-1|-|TRBJ1-5
CSAPRGTGSQPQHF
TGCAGTGCCCCACGAGGGACAGGATCTCAGCCCCAGCATTTT
>TRBD2|TRBV12-3/TRBV12-4|few|TRBJ2-1
CASRSGAGGYNEQFF
TGTGCCAGCAGATCCGGAGCGGGGGGCTACAATGAGCAGTTCTTC
>TRBD1|TRBV10-3|-|TRBJ2-1
CAISATGQYNEQFF
TGTGCCATCAGCGCGACGGGACAGTACAATGAGCAGTTCTTC
>-|TRBV4-1|few|TRBJ2-1
CASSQGRNEQFF
TGCGCCAGCAGCCAAGGTCGGAATGAGCAGTTCTTC
>-|TRBV5-1|few|TRBJ1-1
CASSSSTGSEAFF
TGCGCCAGCAGCTCCTCCACAGGTTCTGAAGCTTTCTTT
>-|TRBV7-3|few|TRBJ2-7
CASSLLTPGAGALYEQYF
TGTGCCAGCAGCTTACTAACTCCAGGGGCCGGGGCCCTATACGAGCAGTACTTC
>-|TRBV2|few|TRBJ1-2
CASGVVTGSNYGYTF
TGTGCCAGCGGGGTGGTTACAGGATCTAACTATGGCTACACCTTC
>TRBD2|TRBV7-2|-|TRBJ2-7
CASSLTSGGYVSYEQYF
TGTGCCAGCAGCTTGACTAGCGGGGGGTACGTCTCCTACGAGCAGTACTTC
>-|TRBV20-1|many|TRBJ1-2
CSARGVTYGYTF
TGCAGTGCTAGGGGGGTTACCTATGGCTACACCTTC
>-|TRBV20-1|-|TRBJ2-1
CSARDPSEAPNEQFF
TGCAGTGCTAGAGATCCTAGCGAAGCCCCCAATGAGCAGTTCTTC
>-|TRBV4-3|few|TRBJ1-2
CASSHAGASAGYTF
TGCGCCAGCAGCCATGCCGGGGCGTCCGCTGGCTACACCTTC
>-|TRBV10-3|-|TRBJ1-6
CAISESVLRSGSPLHF
TGTGCCATCAGTGAGTCGGTCCTTAGGAGCGGCTCACCCCTCCACTTT
>-|TRBV20-1|few|TRBJ1-1
CSAITEWGNGEAFF
TGCAGTGCTATCACGGAGTGGGGCAACGGTGAAGCTTTCTTT
>-|TRBV6-5|few|TRBJ1-2
CASSSTTGKSNYGYTF
TGTGCCAGCAGTTCTACGACAGGAAAGAGTAACTATGGCTACACCTTC
>-|TRBV20-1|few|TRBJ2-7
CSARDQRGSGYNEQYF
TGCAGTGCTAGAGATCAGAGGGGAAGTGGCTACAATGAGCAGTACTTC
>-|TRBV6-6|-|TRBJ2-3
CASSTQAGPLRPDTQYF
TGTGCCAGCAGTACCCAGGCCGGACCCCTTCGGCCAGATACGCAGTATTTT
>-|TRBV6-2/TRBV6-3|-|TRBJ2-1
CATKRDRRNNEQFF
TGTGCCACCAAGCGGGACAGGAGAAACAATGAGCAGTTCTTC
>-|TRBV20-1|-|TRBJ1-1
CSARAPRGLVTEAFF
TGCAGTGCTAGGGCCCCGCGTGGGTTGGTCACTGAAGCTTTCTTT
>TRBD1|TRBV2|-|TRBJ1-2
CASRGGDRGFYGYTF
TGTGCCAGCAGGGGGGGGGACAGGGGTTTCTATGGCTACACCTTC
>-|TRBV5-1|-|TRBJ2-7
CASSLDDRSGEQYF
TGCGCCAGCAGCTTAGACGACAGGTCTGGCGAGCAGTACTTC
>TRBD1|TRBV20-1|many|TRBJ1-2
CSARDPGTVDGYTF
TGCAGTGCTAGAGATCCCGGGACAGTTGATGGCTACACCTTC
>-|TRBV2|once|TRBJ1-5
CASSERAAANQPQHF
TGTGCCAGCAGTGAAAGGGCAGCCGCCAATCAGCCCCAGCATTTT
>-|TRBV25-1|-|TRBJ2-5
CASSEPNLQETQYF
TGTGCCAGCAGTGAGCCAAACCTCCAAGAGACCCAGTACTTC
>-|TRBV15|-|TRBJ2-1
CATSRGDKGSYNEQFF
TGTGCCACCAGCAGGGGGGACAAGGGCTCCTACAATGAGCAGTTCTTC
>-|TRBV12-3/TRBV12-4|many|TRBJ2-5
CASSLAGLQETQYF
TGTGCCAGCAGCCTCGCGGGACTCCAAGAGACCCAGTACTTC
>-|TRBV7-2|many|TRBJ2-1
CASSSSGPLPYNEQFF
TGTGCCAGCAGCTCTTCCGGGCCCTTACCCTACAATGAGCAGTTCTTC
>-|TRBV5-6|many|TRBJ2-1
CASSFGQLAINEQFF
TGTGCCAGCAGCTTTGGACAGCTTGCTATCAATGAGCAGTTCTTC
>TRBD1|TRBV5-1|-|TRBJ2-2
CASSRSDDRVNTGELFF
TGCGCCAGCAGCCGAAGCGACGACAGGGTGAACACCGGGGAGCTGTTTTTT
>TRBD1|TRBV4-3|-|TRBJ2-3
CASNWDRGGDTQYF
TGCGCCAGCAATTGGGACAGGGGAGGAGATACGCAGTATTTT
>TRBD2|TRBV12-3/TRBV12-4|-|TRBJ2-5
CASSPETSGGAWVEQYF
TGTGCCAGCAGCCCTGAGACTAGCGGGGGGGCATGGGTTGAGCAGTACTTC
>-|TRBV29-1|-|TRBJ1-2
CSVVSQGAVGYTF
TGCAGCGTTGTGTCTCAGGGAGCGGTTGGCTACACCTTC
>-|TRBV9|few|TRBJ1-2
CASSGGTFYGYTF
TGTGCCAGCAGCGGGGGGACATTCTATGGCTACACCTTC
>-|TRBV12-3/TRBV12-4|-|TRBJ2-1
CASMSVPYNEQFF
TGTGCCAGCATGAGTGTCCCCTACAATGAGCAGTTCTTC
>TRBD1|TRBV20-1|few|TRBJ1-4
CSARRDSDEKLFF
TGCAGTGCTAGGCGGGACAGCGATGAAAAACTGTTTTTT
>-|TRBV20-1|-|TRBJ2-1
CSARDRSTGYNEQFF
TGCAGTGCTAGAGATCGGAGTACCGGATACAATGAGCAGTTCTTC
>-|TRBV20-1|once|TRBJ1-1
CSARKGDTEAFF
TGCAGTGCTAGAAAAGGGGACACTGAAGCTTTCTTT
>-|TRBV7-6|-|TRBJ1-1
CASSLEVGHYEAFF
TGTGCCAGCAGCTTAGAAGTCGGCCACTATGAAGCTTTCTTT